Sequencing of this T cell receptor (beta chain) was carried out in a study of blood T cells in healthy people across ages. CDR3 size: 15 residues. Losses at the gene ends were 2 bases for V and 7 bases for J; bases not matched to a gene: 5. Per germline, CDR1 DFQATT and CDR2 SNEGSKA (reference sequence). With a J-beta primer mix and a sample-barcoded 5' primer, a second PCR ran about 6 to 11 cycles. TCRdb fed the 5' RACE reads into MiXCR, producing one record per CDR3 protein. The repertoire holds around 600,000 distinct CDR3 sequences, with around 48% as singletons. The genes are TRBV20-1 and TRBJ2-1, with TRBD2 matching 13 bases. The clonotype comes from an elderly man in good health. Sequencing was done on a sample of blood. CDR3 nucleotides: TGCAGTGCTAGAATACTAGCGGGGGGGTTGAATGAGCAGTTCTTC. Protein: CSARILAGGLNEQFF.